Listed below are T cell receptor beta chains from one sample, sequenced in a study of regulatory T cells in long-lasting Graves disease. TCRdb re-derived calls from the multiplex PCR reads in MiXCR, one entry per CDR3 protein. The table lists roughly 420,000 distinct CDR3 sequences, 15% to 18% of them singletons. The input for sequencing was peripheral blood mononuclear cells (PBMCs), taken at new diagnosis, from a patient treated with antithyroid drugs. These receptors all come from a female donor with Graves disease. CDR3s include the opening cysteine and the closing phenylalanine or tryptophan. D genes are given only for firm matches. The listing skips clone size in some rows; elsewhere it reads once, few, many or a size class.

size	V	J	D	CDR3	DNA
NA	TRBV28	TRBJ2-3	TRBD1	CASSQEDRGLPPPQYF	TGTGCCAGCAGCCAGGAGGACAGGGGGCTCCCCCCTCCGCAGTATTTT
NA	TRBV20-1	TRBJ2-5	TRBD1	CSASGTVMTQYF	TGCAGTGCTAGCGGGACAGTCATGACCCAGTACTTC
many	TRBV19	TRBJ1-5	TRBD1	CASSIRTGNHGGNQPQHF	TGTGCCAGTAGTATACGGACAGGGAATCATGGTGGCAATCAGCCCCAGCATTTT
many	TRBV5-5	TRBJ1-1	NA	CASSLERANEAFF	TGTGCCAGCAGCTTGGAGAGGGCCAATGAAGCTTTCTTT
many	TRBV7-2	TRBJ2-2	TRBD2	CASSPRLSIAGDTGELFF	TGTGCCAGCAGCCCCAGGTTAAGTATTGCGGGAGACACCGGGGAGCTGTTTTTT
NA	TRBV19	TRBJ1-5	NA	CASSIGTDQPQHF	TGTGCCAGTAGTATCGGTACGGATCAGCCCCAGCATTTT
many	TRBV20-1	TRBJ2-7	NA	CSARDLFGEQYF	TGCAGTGCTAGAGATCTTTTCGGCGAGCAGTACTTC
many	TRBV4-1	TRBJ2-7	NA	CASSRPGGHGSYEQYF	TGCGCCAGCAGCCGCCCCGGGGGCCACGGATCCTACGAGCAGTACTTC
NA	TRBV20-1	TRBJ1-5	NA	CSASRDSNQPQHF	TGCAGTGCTAGCCGGGACAGCAATCAGCCCCAGCATTTT
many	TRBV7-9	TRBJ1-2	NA	CASSFGQLYGYTF	TGTGCCAGCAGCTTTGGCCAGCTATATGGCTACACCTTC
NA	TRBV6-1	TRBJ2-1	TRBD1	CASSVTGAPSYNEQFF	TGTGCCAGCAGTGTTACAGGGGCCCCCTCCTACAATGAGCAGTTCTTC
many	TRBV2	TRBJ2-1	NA	CASSEGTESSYNEQFF	TGTGCCAGCAGTGAAGGAACGGAGAGCTCCTACAATGAGCAGTTCTTC
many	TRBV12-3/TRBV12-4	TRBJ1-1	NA	CASRVQIISGTEAFF	TGTGCCAGCAGGGTCCAAATAATTAGCGGCACTGAAGCTTTCTTT
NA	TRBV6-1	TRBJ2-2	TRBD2	CASRPIGRRETGELFF	TGTGCCAGCAGACCCATCGGGAGGAGGGAGACCGGGGAGCTGTTTTTT
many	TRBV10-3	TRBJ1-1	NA	CAISPMSNTEAFF	TGTGCCATCAGTCCGATGTCGAACACTGAAGCTTTCTTT
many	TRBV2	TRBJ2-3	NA	CASSDKAPHTQYF	TGTGCCAGCAGTGATAAGGCGCCCCATACGCAGTATTTT
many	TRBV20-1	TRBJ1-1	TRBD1	CSARTGNTEAFF	TGCAGTGCCCGGACAGGGAACACTGAAGCTTTCTTT
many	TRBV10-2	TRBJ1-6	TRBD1	CASSETGEVDSPLHF	TGCGCCAGCAGTGAGACAGGGGAAGTGGACTCACCCCTCCACTTT
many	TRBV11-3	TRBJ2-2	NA	CASSSPLGASGELFF	TGTGCCAGCAGCTCCCCGTTGGGGGCCAGCGGGGAGCTGTTTTTT
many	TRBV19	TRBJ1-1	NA	CASSIAGGSAFF	TGTGCCAGTAGTATTGCGGGGGGCTCAGCTTTCTTT
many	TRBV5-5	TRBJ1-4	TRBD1	CASSLMPGQGRSTNEKLFF	TGTGCCAGCAGCTTGATGCCGGGACAGGGCCGCTCAACTAATGAAAAACTGTTTTTT
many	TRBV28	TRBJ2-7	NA	CASSLSASYEQYF	TGTGCCAGCAGTTTGAGCGCCTCCTACGAGCAGTACTTC
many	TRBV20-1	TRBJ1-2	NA	CSRIGDDRGYTF	TGCAGTAGAATCGGGGACGACAGGGGCTACACCTTC
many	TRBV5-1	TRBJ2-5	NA	CASRAGPQETQYF	TGCGCCAGCAGGGCGGGCCCTCAAGAGACCCAGTACTTC
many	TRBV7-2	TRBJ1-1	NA	CASSLGSPEAFF	TGTGCCAGCAGCTTAGGCAGCCCTGAAGCTTTCTTT
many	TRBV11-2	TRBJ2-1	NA	CASSPRVGQNSYNEQFF	TGTGCCAGCAGCCCCAGGGTCGGACAGAACTCCTACAATGAGCAGTTCTTC
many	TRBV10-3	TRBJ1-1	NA	CASSRPTEVFF	TGTGCCAGCTCCCGGCCCACCGAAGTTTTCTTT
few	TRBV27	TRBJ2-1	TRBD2	CATSGRGYNEQFF	TGTGCCACGAGCGGGAGGGGCTACAATGAGCAGTTCTTC
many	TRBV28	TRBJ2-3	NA	CATGGASDTQYF	TGTGCCACCGGAGGGGCGTCGGATACGCAGTATTTT
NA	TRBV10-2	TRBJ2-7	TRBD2	CASSDITSGRYEQYF	TGCGCCAGCAGTGATATAACTAGCGGGAGGTACGAGCAGTACTTC
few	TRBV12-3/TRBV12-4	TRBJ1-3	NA	CASTAGHSGNTIYF	TGTGCCAGCACCGCGGGGCACTCTGGAAACACCATATATTTT
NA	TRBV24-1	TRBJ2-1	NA	CAARSQGDNEQFF	TGTGCCGCACGCTCACAGGGTGACAATGAGCAGTTCTTC
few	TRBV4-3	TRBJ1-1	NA	CASSLRIQGLTEAFF	TGCGCCAGCAGCCTAAGGATCCAGGGACTCACTGAAGCTTTCTTT
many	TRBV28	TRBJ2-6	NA	CASSLPGAAGANVLTF	TGTGCCAGCAGTTTACCGGGGGCAGCTGGGGCCAACGTCCTGACTTTC
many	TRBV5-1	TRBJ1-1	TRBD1	CASRLTGGAVNTEAFF	TGCGCCAGCAGACTCACAGGGGGGGCGGTGAACACTGAAGCTTTCTTT
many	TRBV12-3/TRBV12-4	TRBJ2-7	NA	CASSSGALYEQYF	TGTGCCAGCAGTTCGGGGGCCCTTTACGAGCAGTACTTC
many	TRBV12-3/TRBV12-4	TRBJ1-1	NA	CASSPSSWTEAFF	TGTGCCAGCAGTCCATCGAGTTGGACTGAAGCTTTCTTT
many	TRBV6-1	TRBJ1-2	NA	CASIARTPISYGYTF	TGTGCCAGCATAGCTAGGACCCCAATTTCTTATGGCTACACCTTC
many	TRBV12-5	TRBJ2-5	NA	CASGLGTAKETQYF	TGTGCTAGTGGTTTGGGAACCGCGAAGGAGACCCAGTACTTC
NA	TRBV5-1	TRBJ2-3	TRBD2	CASSISGVRTDTQYF	TGCGCCAGCAGCATTAGCGGGGTTCGCACAGATACGCAGTATTTT
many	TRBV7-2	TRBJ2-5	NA	CASRRGEGTQYF	TGTGCCAGCAGGAGGGGGGAAGGGACCCAGTACTTC
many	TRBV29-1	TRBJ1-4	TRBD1	CSSWTGGDEKLFF	TGCAGCTCTTGGACAGGGGGCGATGAAAAACTGTTTTTT
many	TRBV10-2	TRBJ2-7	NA	CASSDLGYEQYF	TGCGCCAGCAGTGATTTAGGATACGAGCAGTACTTC
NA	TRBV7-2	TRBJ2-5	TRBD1	CASSLPGQGVQETQYF	TGTGCCAGCAGCTTACCCGGACAGGGCGTACAAGAGACCCAGTACTTC
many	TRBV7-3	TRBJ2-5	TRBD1	CASSSAGGPQETQYF	TGTGCCAGCAGCTCCGCAGGGGGCCCTCAAGAGACCCAGTACTTC
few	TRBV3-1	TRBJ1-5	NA	CASSQGGGGGGSQPQHF	TGTGCCAGCAGCCAAGGGGGCGGGGGGGGAGGAAGTCAGCCCCAGCATTTT
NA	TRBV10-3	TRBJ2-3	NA	CAISATGVASSTDTQYF	TGTGCCATCAGTGCGACCGGGGTGGCCTCTAGCACAGATACGCAGTATTTT
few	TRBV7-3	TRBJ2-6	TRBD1	CASSLGAGGPSGANVLTF	TGTGCCAGCAGCTTAGGGGCAGGGGGACCCTCTGGGGCCAACGTCCTGACTTTC
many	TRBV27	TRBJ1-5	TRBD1	CASSLSGTGGDQPQHF	TGTGCCAGCAGTCTCTCCGGGACAGGGGGCGATCAGCCCCAGCATTTT
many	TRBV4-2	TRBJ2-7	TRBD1	CASSQGSGTGEQYF	TGTGCCAGCAGCCAGGGCTCGGGGACAGGCGAGCAGTACTTC
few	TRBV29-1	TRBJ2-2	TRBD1	CSVGRDRPLTGELFF	TGCAGCGTTGGTCGGGACAGACCCCTGACCGGGGAGCTGTTTTTT
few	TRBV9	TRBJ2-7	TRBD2	CASSVSFTSGRIDEQYF	TGTGCCAGCAGCGTTTCCTTTACTAGCGGGAGGATAGACGAGCAGTACTTC
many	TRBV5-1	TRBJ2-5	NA	CASSLHRNQKETQYF	TGTGCCAGCAGCTTGCACAGGAACCAGAAAGAGACCCAGTACTTC
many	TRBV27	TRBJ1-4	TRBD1	CASSWTGGDEKLFF	TGTGCCAGCAGTTGGACAGGGGGCGATGAAAAACTGTTTTTT
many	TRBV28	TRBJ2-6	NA	CASSGLLPSGANVLTF	TGTGCCAGCAGCGGACTCTTACCCTCTGGGGCCAACGTCCTGACTTTC
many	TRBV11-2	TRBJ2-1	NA	CASSLSRAVSYNEQFF	TGTGCCAGCAGCTTAAGCAGGGCAGTCTCCTACAATGAGCAGTTCTTC
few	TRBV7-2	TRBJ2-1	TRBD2	CASNGGSYYNEQFF	TGTGCCAGCAACGGCGGGAGCTACTACAATGAGCAGTTCTTC
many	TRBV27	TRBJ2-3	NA	CASGGVRGTDTQYF	TGTGCCAGCGGGGGCGTTCGGGGCACAGATACGCAGTATTTT
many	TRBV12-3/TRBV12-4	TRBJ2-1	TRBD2	CASSLTGVPSGLKNEQFF	TGTGCCAGCAGTTTAACTGGGGTGCCTAGCGGGTTAAAGAATGAGCAGTTCTTC
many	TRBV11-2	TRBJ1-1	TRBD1	CASSLVAGGGEAFF	TGTGCCAGCAGCTTAGTGGCAGGGGGCGGCGAAGCTTTCTTT